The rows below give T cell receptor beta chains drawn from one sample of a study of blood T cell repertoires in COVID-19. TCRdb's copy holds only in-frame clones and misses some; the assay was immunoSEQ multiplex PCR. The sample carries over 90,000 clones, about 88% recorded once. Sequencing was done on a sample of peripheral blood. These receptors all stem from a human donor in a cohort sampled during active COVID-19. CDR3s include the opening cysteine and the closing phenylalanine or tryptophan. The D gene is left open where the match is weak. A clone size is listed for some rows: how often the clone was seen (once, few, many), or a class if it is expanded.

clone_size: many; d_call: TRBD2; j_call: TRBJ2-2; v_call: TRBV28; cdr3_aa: CASSLRTSDGAGELFF; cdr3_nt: TGTGCCAGCAGTCTAAGGACTAGTGATGGCGCCGGGGAGCTGTTTTTT
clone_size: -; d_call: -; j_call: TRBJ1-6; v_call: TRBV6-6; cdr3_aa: CASSYDTLTYHSPLHF; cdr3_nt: TGTGCCAGCAGTTACGATACGCTCACCTACCACTCACCCCTCCACTTT
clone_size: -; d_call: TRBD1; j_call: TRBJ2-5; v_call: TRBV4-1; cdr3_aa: CASSQDSGQGWETQYF; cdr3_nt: TGCGCCAGCAGCCAAGATTCCGGACAGGGGTGGGAGACCCAGTACTTC
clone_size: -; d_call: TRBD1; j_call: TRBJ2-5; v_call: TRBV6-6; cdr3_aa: CASSRLDREEAQYF; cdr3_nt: TGTGCCAGCAGCCGCTTGGACAGGGAAGAGGCCCAGTACTTC
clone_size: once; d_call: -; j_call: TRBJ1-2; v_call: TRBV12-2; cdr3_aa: CASRLQLARNYGYTF; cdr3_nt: TGTGCAAGTCGCTTACAATTGGCCAGAAACTATGGCTACACCTTC
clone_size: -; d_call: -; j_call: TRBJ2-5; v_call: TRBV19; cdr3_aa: CASSPGTDGEETQYF; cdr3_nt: TGTGCCAGTAGTCCCGGGACTGACGGTGAAGAGACCCAGTACTTC
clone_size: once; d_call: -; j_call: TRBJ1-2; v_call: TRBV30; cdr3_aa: CANSPGLGYGYTF; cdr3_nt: TGTGCCAACAGTCCGGGACTGGGCTATGGCTACACCTTC
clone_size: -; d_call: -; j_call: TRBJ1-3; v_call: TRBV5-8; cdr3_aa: CASSNELGNTIYF; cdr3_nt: TGTGCCAGCAGCAACGAACTCGGAAACACCATATATTTT
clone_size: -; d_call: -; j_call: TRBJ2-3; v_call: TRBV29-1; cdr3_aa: CSVEDRLGSTDTQYF; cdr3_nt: TGCAGCGTTGAAGATCGGCTAGGAAGCACAGATACGCAGTATTTT
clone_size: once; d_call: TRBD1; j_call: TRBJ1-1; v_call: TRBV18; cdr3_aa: CASSPRQGLEPEAFF; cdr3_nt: TGTGCCAGCTCACCCAGACAGGGTTTGGAGCCTGAAGCTTTCTTT
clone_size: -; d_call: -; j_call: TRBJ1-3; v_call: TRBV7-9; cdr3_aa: CASSLDVASPSGNTIYF; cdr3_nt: TGTGCCAGCAGCTTAGACGTGGCCAGTCCCTCTGGAAACACCATATATTTT
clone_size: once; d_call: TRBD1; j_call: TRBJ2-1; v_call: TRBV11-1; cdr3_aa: CASSSTGTGDPNEQFF; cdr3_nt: TGTGCCAGCAGCTCCACCGGGACAGGGGACCCTAACGAGCAGTTCTTC
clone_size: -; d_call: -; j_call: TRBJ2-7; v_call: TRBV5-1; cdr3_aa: CASSLNPGKSSYEQYF; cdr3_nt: TGCGCCAGCAGCTTAAACCCGGGAAAAAGCTCCTACGAGCAGTACTTC
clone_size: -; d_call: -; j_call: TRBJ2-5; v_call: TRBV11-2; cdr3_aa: CASSARVGGETQYF; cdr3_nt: TGTGCCAGCAGCGCCAGGGTAGGAGGGGAGACCCAGTACTTC
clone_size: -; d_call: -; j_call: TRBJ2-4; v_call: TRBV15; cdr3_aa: CATSRPGLGAAKNIQYF; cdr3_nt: TGTGCCACCAGCAGACCCGGTCTGGGGGCAGCCAAAAACATTCAGTACTTC
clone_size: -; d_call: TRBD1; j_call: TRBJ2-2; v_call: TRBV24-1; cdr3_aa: CATSDETKGAAGELFF; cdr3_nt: TGTGCCACCAGTGACGAAACCAAGGGGGCCGCCGGGGAGCTGTTTTTT
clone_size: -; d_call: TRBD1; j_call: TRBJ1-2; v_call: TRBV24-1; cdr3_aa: CATSDRTGYTGYTF; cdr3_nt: TGTGCCACCAGTGATAGGACAGGGTATACTGGCTACACCTTC
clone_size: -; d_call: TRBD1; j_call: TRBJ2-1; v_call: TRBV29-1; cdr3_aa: CSVESRAGGSSYNEQFF; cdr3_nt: TGCAGCGTTGAATCACGGGCAGGGGGTAGCTCCTACAATGAGCAGTTCTTC
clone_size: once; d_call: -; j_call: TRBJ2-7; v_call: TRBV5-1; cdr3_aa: CASSFSHGAYEQYF; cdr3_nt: TGCGCCAGCAGCTTTTCACACGGGGCCTACGAGCAGTACTTC
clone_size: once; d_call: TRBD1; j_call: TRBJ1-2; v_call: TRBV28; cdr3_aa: CASSRPGSDRAYGYTF; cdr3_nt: TGTGCCAGCAGTCGCCCTGGGTCGGACAGGGCTTATGGCTACACCTTC
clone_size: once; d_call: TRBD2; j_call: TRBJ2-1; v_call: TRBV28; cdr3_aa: CASSLGTTLYNEQFF; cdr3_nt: TGTGCCAGCAGTCTGGGGACTACACTCTACAATGAGCAGTTCTTC
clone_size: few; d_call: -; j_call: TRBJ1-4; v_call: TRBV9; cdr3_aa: CASSVTGSAEKLFF; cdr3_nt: TGTGCCAGCAGCGTCACGGGATCAGCGGAAAAACTGTTTTTT
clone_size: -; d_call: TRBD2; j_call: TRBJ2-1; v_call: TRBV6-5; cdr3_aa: CASGELAGIEQFF; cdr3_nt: TGTGCCAGCGGGGAACTAGCGGGAATTGAGCAGTTCTTC
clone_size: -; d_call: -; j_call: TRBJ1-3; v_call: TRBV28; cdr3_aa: CASANWAGMGGNTIYF; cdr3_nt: TGTGCCAGCGCTAATTGGGCAGGGATGGGAGGAAACACCATATATTTT
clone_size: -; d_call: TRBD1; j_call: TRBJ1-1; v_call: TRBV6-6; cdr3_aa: CASTPQGAGVGAFF; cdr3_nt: TGTGCCAGCACGCCTCAGGGGGCCGGTGTCGGTGCTTTCTTT
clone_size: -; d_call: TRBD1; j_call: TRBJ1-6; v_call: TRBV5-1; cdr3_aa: CASSLEGGPNSPLHF; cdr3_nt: TGCGCCAGCAGCTTGGAAGGGGGCCCTAATTCACCCCTCCACTTT